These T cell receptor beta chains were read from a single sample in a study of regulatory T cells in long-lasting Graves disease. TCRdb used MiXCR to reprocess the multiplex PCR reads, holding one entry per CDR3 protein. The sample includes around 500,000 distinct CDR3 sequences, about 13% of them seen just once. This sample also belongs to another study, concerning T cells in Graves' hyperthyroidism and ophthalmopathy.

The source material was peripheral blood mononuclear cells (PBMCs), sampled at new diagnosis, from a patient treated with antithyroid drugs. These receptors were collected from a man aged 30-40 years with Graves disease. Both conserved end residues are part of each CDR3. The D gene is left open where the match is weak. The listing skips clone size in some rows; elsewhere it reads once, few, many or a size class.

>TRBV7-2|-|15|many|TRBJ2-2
TGTGCCAGCAGCTTAGTCTACGGCGGCACCGGGGAGCTGTTTTTT
CASSLVYGGTGELFF
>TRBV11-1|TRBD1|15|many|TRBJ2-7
TGTGCCAGCAGCATCTGGACAGGGAAAGATTACGAGCAGTACTTC
CASSIWTGKDYEQYF
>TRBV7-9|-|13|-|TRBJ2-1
TGTGCCAGCACCCCAACGACGGGCAATGAGCAGTTCTTC
CASTPTTGNEQFF
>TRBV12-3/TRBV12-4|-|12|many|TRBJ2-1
TGTGCCAGCACCTTTGAGTGGAATGAGCAGTTCTTC
CASTFEWNEQFF
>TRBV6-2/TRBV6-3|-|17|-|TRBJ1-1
TGTGCCAGCAGCCTATACAGATGGGAACATGGGAACACTGAAGCTTTCTTT
CASSLYRWEHGNTEAFF
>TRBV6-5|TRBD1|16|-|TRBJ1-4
TGTGCCAGCAGTTACGACAGGGGGCACGTCAATGAAAAACTGTTTTTT
CASSYDRGHVNEKLFF
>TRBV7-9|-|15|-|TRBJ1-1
TGTGCCAGCAGCTCCGAACGGGGGCGGAACACTGAAGCTTTCTTT
CASSSERGRNTEAFF
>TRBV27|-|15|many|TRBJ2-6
TGTGCCAGCAGTTTATTAGGGACTGGGGCCAACGTCCTGACTTTC
CASSLLGTGANVLTF
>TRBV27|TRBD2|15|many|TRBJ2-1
TGTGCCAGCAGTTCGGGACTAGCAGCCTACAATGAGCAGTTCTTC
CASSSGLAAYNEQFF
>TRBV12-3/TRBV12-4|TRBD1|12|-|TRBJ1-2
TGTGCCAGCAGTTATGACAGGGATGGCTACACCTTC
CASSYDRDGYTF
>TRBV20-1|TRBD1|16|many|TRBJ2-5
TGCAGTGCTAGAGTGATGGCCAGGGGGTTTTTGGAGACCCAGTACTTC
CSARVMARGFLETQYF
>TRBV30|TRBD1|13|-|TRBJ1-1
TGTGCCTGGGACAGGGGGATGAACACTGAAGCTTCCTTT
CAWDRGMNTEASF
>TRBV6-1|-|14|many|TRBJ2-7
TGTGCCATCGAGAAGGACTCGTCTGTCTACGAGCAGTACTTC
CAIEKDSSVYEQYF
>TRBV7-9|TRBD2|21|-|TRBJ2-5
TGTGCCAGCGCCGCCGGCAAACTTACCAGGGCAGAACTAGCGGGAGCAAAGACCCAGTACTTC
CASAAGKLTRAELAGAKTQYF
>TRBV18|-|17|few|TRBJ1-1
TGTGCCAGCTCAGAGTTCTCGACCGTTAAGATGCGCACTGAAGCTTTCTTT
CASSEFSTVKMRTEAFF
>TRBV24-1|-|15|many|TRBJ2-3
TGTGCCCCCACCCCTAGGGGCAAGTACACAGATACGCAGTATTTT
CAPTPRGKYTDTQYF
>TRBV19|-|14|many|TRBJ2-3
TGTGCCAGTAGTACCAGGAGATCTGCGGATACGCAGTATTTT
CASSTRRSADTQYF
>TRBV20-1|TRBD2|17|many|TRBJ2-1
TGCAGTGCTAGAGGCCCGCTTAGCGGGAGCTCCTACAATGAGCAGTTCTTC
CSARGPLSGSSYNEQFF
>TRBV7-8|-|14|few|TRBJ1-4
TGTGCCAGCAGTACCCGGGACGGGAATGAAAAACTGTTTTTT
CASSTRDGNEKLFF
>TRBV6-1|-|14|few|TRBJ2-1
TGTGCCAGCAGTCCGGATGGGTCCGACAATGAGCAGTTCTTC
CASSPDGSDNEQFF
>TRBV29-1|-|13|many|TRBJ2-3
TGCAGCGTTGAAGGGACTAGCACAGATACGCAGTATTTT
CSVEGTSTDTQYF
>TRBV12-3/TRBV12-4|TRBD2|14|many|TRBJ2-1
TGTGCCAGCAGCCCGATGGGGGAGGGATATGAGCAGTTCTTC
CASSPMGEGYEQFF
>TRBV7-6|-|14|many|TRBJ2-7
TGTGCCAGCAGCTTCTCTGCGGGCTCCTACGAGCAGTACTTC
CASSFSAGSYEQYF
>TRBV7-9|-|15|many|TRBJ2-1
TGTGCCAGCAGCCTAAGCGTGAGCTCCTACAATGAGCAGTTCTTC
CASSLSVSSYNEQFF
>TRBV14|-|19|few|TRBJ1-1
TGTGCCAGCAGCCAAGATTATTTTCGGCAGTCCCACCTGAACACTGAAGCTTTCTTT
CASSQDYFRQSHLNTEAFF
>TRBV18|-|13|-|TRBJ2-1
TGTGCCAGCTCACCGTCTAGTGTCAATGAGCAGTTCTTC
CASSPSSVNEQFF
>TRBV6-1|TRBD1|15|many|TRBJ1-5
TGTGCCAGCAGTGATGGTTTCGAGGGGGCTCAGCCCCAGCATTTT
CASSDGFEGAQPQHF
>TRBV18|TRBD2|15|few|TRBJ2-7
TGTGCCAGCTCACCAGGACTAGCGGGAGTCCACGAGCAGTACTTC
CASSPGLAGVHEQYF
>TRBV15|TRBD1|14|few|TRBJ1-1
TGTGCCACCGAGGGGGCCGGGGGGCCCACTGAAGCTTTCTTT
CATEGAGGPTEAFF
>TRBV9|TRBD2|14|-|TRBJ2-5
TGTGCCAGCAGCGGTAGCGGGAGCCAAGAGACCCAGTACTTC
CASSGSGSQETQYF
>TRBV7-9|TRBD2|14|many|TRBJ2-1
TGTGCCAGCAGCTCCATAGCGGGAGACAATGAGCAGTTCTTC
CASSSIAGDNEQFF
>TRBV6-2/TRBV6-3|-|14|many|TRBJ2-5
TGTGCCAGCAGTCCGGGGGAATTTCTAGAGACCCAGTACTTC
CASSPGEFLETQYF
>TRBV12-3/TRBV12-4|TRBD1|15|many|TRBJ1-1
TGTGCCAGCAGTCAACCGACAGGGACCGTTTCTAAAGCTTTCTTT
CASSQPTGTVSKAFF
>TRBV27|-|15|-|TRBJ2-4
TGTGCCAGCAGTCCCGGAGCCCTAGCCAAAAACATTCAGTACTTC
CASSPGALAKNIQYF
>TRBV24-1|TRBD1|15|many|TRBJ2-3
TGTGCCACCAGCCACGGACAGGCGTCCACAGATACGCAGTATTTT
CATSHGQASTDTQYF
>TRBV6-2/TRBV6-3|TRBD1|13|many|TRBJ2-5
TGTGCCAGCAGTGAGGGACAGAAAGAGACCCAGTACTTC
CASSEGQKETQYF
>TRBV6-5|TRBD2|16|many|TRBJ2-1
TGTGCCAGCAGTTACCGGGGGGGCGGGAGTGGAAATGAGCAGTTCTTC
CASSYRGGGSGNEQFF
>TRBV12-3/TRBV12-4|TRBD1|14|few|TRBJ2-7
TGTGCCAGCAGGCGACAGGGGTCCTCCTACGAGCAGTACTTC
CASRRQGSSYEQYF